The 10 T cell receptor beta chains presented below share a single source sample, sequenced in a study of identical twins. Each CDR3 protein gets one entry after TCRdb re-called the 5' RACE reads with MiXCR. This table holds 250,000 to 350,000 distinct CDR3 sequences, about 8% found once. The same specimen was also included in a second study, on yellow fever vaccine responses in identical twins.

Sequenced input: memory (CD45RO+) T cells sorted from blood. Source of these receptors: a woman between 18 and 30 years old in good health.

The rearrangement uses TRBV2 and TRBJ1-4, with D possibly matching TRBD1 (5 bases). This CDR3 region has 14 residues. Trimming shortened V by 6 bases and J by 7 bases, and 15 bases separated the two germline ends. Looked up from germline, CDR1 is SNHLY and CDR2 is FYNNEI. The DNA of the CDR3 is TGTGCCAGCAGGCGACATTATGGGGGTGAAAAACTGTTTTTT. Translation gives CASRRHYGGEKLFF.

This clonotype has only a few counts. V usage is TRBV12-3 or TRBV12-4 and J usage is TRBJ2-4; 11 bases are a match to TRBD1. This CDR3 has 17 residues. Unmatched junction bases numbered 5, after V lost 3 bases and J lost 1 base. CDR3 loop: CASSFGQGALAKNIQYF. DNA of the CDR3: TGTGCCAGCAGTTTTGGACAGGGGGCCTTGGCCAAAAACATTCAGTACTTC.

This clonotype has just a few counts. V usage is TRBV20-1 and J usage is TRBJ2-1, with TRBD2 matching 8 bases. Unmatched junction bases numbered 5, after V lost 1 base and J lost 6 bases. Germline V gives CDR1 DFQATT, CDR2 SNEGSKA (reference sequence). The CDR3 runs 14 residues. The CDR3 coding sequence is TGCAGTGCTAGAGGGCAGCGGGGGTTCAATGAGCAGTTCTTC. This encodes CSARGQRGFNEQFF.

This clonotype appeared a few times. The chain uses TRBV3-1 and TRBJ2-7, with 8 nucleotides matching TRBD2. J lost 3 bases, V lost 1 base, and 5 bases had no gene match. The germline gives CDR1 LGHDT, CDR2 YNNKEL (reference sequence). CDR3 length: 15 residues. The CDR3 DNA is TGTGCCAGCAGCCAAGGTCGGACTAGCCACTACGAGCAGTACGTC. As protein: CASSQGRTSHYEQYV.

This clonotype was seen ten or more times. The chain employs TRBV20-1 and TRBJ2-3; 8 nucleotides line up with TRBD2. J lost 2 bases, V lost 0 bases, and 7 bases had no gene match. This CDR3 region has 16 residues. In germline, CDR1 is DFQATT, CDR2 SNEGSKA (reference sequence). The CDR3 DNA follows: TGCAGTGCTAGAGATCTCGAGCGGGGGCACACAGATACGCAGTATTTT. Its protein is CSARDLERGHTDTQYF.

The sample holds a few counts of this clonotype. The chain recombines TRBV20-1 with TRBJ2-7; D possibly corresponds to TRBD1 (7 bases). The CDR3 has 12 amino acids. The V gene's germline CDR1 is DFQATT and CDR2 SNEGSKA (reference sequence). Trimming removed 6 bases from V and 7 bases from J, with 16 bases in between. CDR3 coding DNA: TGCAGTGCCCTCGGGACAGCGGGTGAGCAGTACTTC. Its translation: CSALGTAGEQYF.

This clonotype was counted ten times or more. The chain combines TRBV11-2 with TRBJ2-4, with TRBD1 as a possible D gene (6 bases). The CDR3 is made up of 19 amino acids. Trimming left V 6 bases short and J 0 bases short, with 24 bases between. Germline lookup yields CDR1 SGHAT and CDR2 FQNNGV. The CDR3 sequence: CASSLSGHGQEIAKNIQYF. CDR3 in DNA: TGTGCCAGCAGTCTATCGGGACACGGTCAGGAGATAGCCAAAAACATTCAGTACTTC.

The chain combines TRBV9 with TRBJ2-3; unclear D gene. V was pared by 0 bases and J by 2 bases, with 10 bases between. This CDR3 has 15 residues. CDR1 is SGDLS and CDR2 is YYNGEE in the germline V gene. The DNA of the CDR3 is TGTGCCAGCAGCGTAGGTCCAGGTAACACAGATACGCAGTATTTT. This encodes CASSVGPGNTDTQYF.

This clonotype came up many times. The J gene is TRBJ2-5, the V gene TRBV24-1, with D perhaps matching TRBD1 or TRBD2 (5 bases each). Per germline, CDR1 KGHDR and CDR2 SFDVKD. This CDR3 is 17 amino acids long. Deletions cut 4 bases from V and 4 bases from J, with 21 bases between. The CDR3 protein is CATSDPSGGWQAETQYF. CDR3 coding DNA: TGTGCCACCAGTGACCCTAGTGGGGGATGGCAGGCAGAGACCCAGTACTTC.

Comment on this clonotype: The CDR3 ends on some other residue instead of the conserved phenylalanine or tryptophan, so this is likely a read error. The J gene is TRBJ2-5, the V gene TRBV7-6, with no clear D. There are 12 residues in the CDR3. The V end was cut by 0 bases, the J end by 4 bases, with 3 bases between. CDR1 and CDR2 from the germline V gene are SGHVS and FNYEAQ. CDR3 loop: CASSLAGETQYV. Written as DNA, the CDR3 is TGTGCCAGCAGCTTAGCGGGAGAGACCCAGTACGTC.